A selection of T cell receptor beta chains follows, all from one sample in a study of CD8+CD57+ T cells in acquired aplastic anemia. TCRdb re-called the reads with MiXCR, one entry per CDR3 protein. The table lists approximately 380,000 distinct CDR3 sequences, about two thirds of them singletons. Sequencing used sorted CD4+, CD8+, or CD8+CD57+ T cells (not recorded which) from PBMCs. The receptors were sampled from a human donor in good health, serving as a control. Each CDR3 is given with its conserved first and last residue. A D gene is named only where the DNA matches it firmly. Rows give clone size only sometimes, using once, few, many, or a class for an expanded clone.

TRBJ1-3 TRBV12-3/TRBV12-4 . . CASTLGLGDTIYF TGTGCCAGCACCTTGGGGCTCGGGGACACCATATATTTT
TRBJ1-1 TRBV3-1 TRBD1 many CASSQLDRETEAFF TGTGCCAGCAGCCAATTGGACAGGGAAACTGAAGCTTTCTTT
TRBJ1-2 TRBV11-1 . . CASSPVQGSNYGYTF TGTGCCAGCAGCCCGGTCCAGGGGAGTAACTATGGCTACACCTTC
TRBJ1-1 TRBV19 TRBD1 many CASSHRGNTEAFF TGTGCCAGTAGCCACAGGGGGAACACTGAAGCTTTCTTT
TRBJ2-1 TRBV2 TRBD2 . CATMLAGHSYNEQFF TGTGCCACCATGTTAGCGGGCCACTCCTACAATGAGCAGTTCTTC
TRBJ2-7 TRBV11-2 TRBD1 many CASSLSQGGTYEQYF TGTGCCAGCAGCTTATCACAGGGGGGCACCTACGAGCAGTACTTC
TRBJ1-5 TRBV12-3/TRBV12-4 TRBD1 many CASSRSGGRGRDQPQHF TGTGCCAGCAGTCGCTCAGGGGGCAGGGGACGGGACCAGCCCCAGCATTTT
TRBJ1-2 TRBV7-6 . . CASSLGTRSSEPF TGTGCCAGCAGCTTAGGGACACGGAGCAGTGAGCCGTTC
TRBJ1-2 TRBV29-1 . . CSVVRGNGYTF TGCAGCGTTGTTAGGGGGAACGGCTACACCTTC
TRBJ2-6 TRBV7-2 . . CASSPPGGGVYGF TGTGCCAGCAGCCCACCAGGGGGAGGCGTCTATGGCTTC
TRBJ2-5 TRBV20-1 . many CSARDRLARETQYF TGCAGTGCTAGAGATAGGCTAGCGCGCGAGACCCAGTACTTC
TRBJ1-2 TRBV5-1 . once CASSLGQSRYYGYTF TGCGCCAGCAGCTTAGGACAGTCGAGGTACTATGGCTACACCTTC
TRBJ1-5 TRBV7-3 . many CASSADGNQPQHF TGTGCCAGCAGCGCAGACGGCAATCAGCCCCAGCATTTT
TRBJ1-2 TRBV25-1 . few CASSEYGRAGGYTF TGTGCCAGCAGTGAATACGGCAGGGCTGGAGGCTACACCTTC
TRBJ2-7 TRBV7-9 . . CASSLVSTEQYF TGTGCCAGCAGCTTAGTTAGTACCGAGCAGTACTTC
TRBJ2-7 TRBV12-5 TRBD2 . CASGLRLAGASYEQYF TGTGCTAGTGGTTTGAGGCTAGCGGGGGCTTCCTACGAGCAGTACTTC
TRBJ1-1 TRBV9 . . CASSVVTEAFF TGTGCCAGCAGCGTAGTCACTGAAGCTTTCTTT
TRBJ1-5 TRBV7-2 TRBD1 many CASSTGQGASFQPQHF TGTGCCAGCAGCACTGGACAGGGGGCATCCTTCCAGCCCCAGCATTTT
TRBJ2-7 TRBV7-9 TRBD2 . CASSLTGGEQYF TGTGCCAGCAGCTTAACGGGGGGTGAGCAGTACTTC
TRBJ1-5 TRBV7-2 . . CASSLDGVTYGSHHF TGTGCCAGCAGCTTAGATGGGGTGACCTATGGGTCCCACCATTTT
TRBJ2-5 TRBV7-2 TRBD2 . CASSLKLAGRETQYF TGTGCCAGCAGCTTAAAGCTAGCGGGGAGGGAGACCCAGTACTTC
TRBJ1-1 TRBV12-3/TRBV12-4 . . CASSLWQMNTEAFF TGTGCCAGCAGTCTTTGGCAGATGAACACTGAAGCTTTCTTT
TRBJ1-5 TRBV4-1 . . CASRKESAGNQPQHF TGTGCCAGCAGGAAGGAGTCGGCGGGCAATCAGCCCCAGCATTTT
TRBJ2-1 TRBV5-1 . many CASSLARGHSYNEQFF TGCGCCAGCAGCTTGGCGCGGGGGCATTCCTACAATGAGCAGTTCTTC
TRBJ1-2 TRBV30 . many CAWSEMIGYGYTF TGTGCCTGGAGTGAAATGATAGGCTATGGCTACACCTTC
TRBJ1-4 TRBV7-3 . . CASRLGGVGDKLFF TGTGCCAGTAGGTTGGGCGGGGTGGGGGATAAGCTGTTTTTT
TRBJ2-7 TRBV12-3/TRBV12-4 . . CASSWGPSSYEQYF TGTGCCAGCAGTTGGGGCCCGAGCTCCTACGAGCAGTACTTC
TRBJ1-3 TRBV4-1 . many CASSRPQLPNSGNTIYF TGCGCCAGCAGCCGGCCACAGCTTCCCAACTCTGGAAACACCATATATTTT
TRBJ1-6 TRBV6-2/TRBV6-3 . . CASTDSPLHF TGTGCCAGCACCGACTCACCCCTCCACTTT
TRBJ1-5 TRBV25-1 . once CASSAARGPDRPQHF TGTGCCAGCAGTGCCGCCAGAGGGCCTGATCGGCCCCAGCATTTT
TRBJ1-4 TRBV19 . . CASSVSGATNEKLFF TGTGCCAGTAGTGTGTCCGGTGCAACTAATGAAAAACTGTTTTTT
TRBJ2-7 TRBV7-2 TRBD2 . CASSPTSGGDTGEYF TGTGCCAGCAGCCCGACTAGCGGGGGAGACACCGGGGAGTACTTC
TRBJ1-2 TRBV10-3 TRBD1 once CAISQGGEGYGYTF TGTGCCATCAGTCAGGGGGGAGAAGGATATGGCTACACCTTC
TRBJ2-5 TRBV12-5 TRBD2 once CASGFSGAQETQYF TGTGCTAGTGGTTTTAGCGGGGCCCAAGAGACCCAGTACTTC
TRBJ1-5 TRBV7-2 . . CASSFNRHPPQHF TGTGCCAGCAGCTTTAATAGACATCCGCCCCAGCATTTT
TRBJ2-1 TRBV5-8 TRBD1 . CASSSDRGPNEQFF TGTGCCAGCAGCTCGGACAGGGGGCCGAATGAGCAGTTCTTC
TRBJ2-5 TRBV9 TRBD2 few CASSQEVSGGGYQETQYF TGTGCCAGCAGCCAAGAAGTTTCGGGGGGGGGCTACCAAGAGACCCAGTACTTC
TRBJ2-2 TRBV5-4 TRBD2 once CASSPGLAGGIWTGELFF TGTGCCAGCAGCCCGGGACTAGCGGGGGGGATCTGGACCGGGGAGCTGTTTTTT
TRBJ1-1 TRBV27 . many CASIGWRDTEAFF TGTGCCAGCATCGGGTGGCGGGACACTGAAGCTTTCTTT
TRBJ1-2 TRBV7-9 TRBD1 . CASSEWGQGGYGHTF TGTGCCAGCAGCGAATGGGGACAGGGGGGCTATGGCCACACCTTC
TRBJ2-7 TRBV19 . few CASTTGRGTASTTKQYF TGTGCCAGTACTACAGGGAGAGGGACGGCCTCTACGACGAAGCAGTACTTC
TRBJ2-3 TRBV30 . . CAWGGGLRGDTDTQYF TGTGCCTGGGGAGGGGGGCTGAGGGGGGACACAGATACGCAGTATTTT
TRBJ2-5 TRBV7-9 . . CASSLAGKNTYF TGTGCCAGCAGCTTAGCTGGGAAGAACACATACTTC
TRBJ2-6 TRBV5-1 . . CASRFGLGFPPVSGANVLTF TGTGCCAGCAGGTTCGGTCTGGGTTTCCCCCCTGTCTCTGGGGCCAACGTCCTGACTTTC
TRBJ1-4 TRBV6-5 TRBD1 many CASRHRDRDVSTNEKLFF TGTGCCAGCAGACACCGGGACAGGGACGTTTCAACTAATGAAAAACTGTTTTTT
TRBJ2-3 TRBV7-9 TRBD2 . CASSPHWPGIAGSSTDTQYF TGTGCCAGCAGCCCACACTGGCCGGGCATAGCGGGTTCTAGCACAGATACGCAGTATTTT
TRBJ2-5 TRBV9 . . CASSPTGGLFQTEYF TGTGCCAGCAGTCCAACGGGTGGTCTGTTTCAGACCGAGTACTTC
TRBJ2-3 TRBV10-2 TRBD2 . CTSNPSGRGTDTQYF TGCACCAGCAACCCTAGCGGGAGGGGCACAGATACGCAGTATTTT
TRBJ1-2 TRBV7-9 . few CASRIGYGYGYTF TGTGCCAGCAGGATTGGCTACGGCTATGGCTACACCTTC
TRBJ2-7 TRBV3-1 TRBD1 many CASSGDRGNYEQYF TGTGCCAGCAGCGGGGACAGGGGGAACTACGAGCAGTACTTC
TRBJ2-7 TRBV10-3 . . CASSPRGRNLNHEQCF TGTGCCAGCAGTCCCCGGGGGCGAAATCTAAACCACGAGCAGTGCTTC
TRBJ1-1 TRBV29-1 . many CSVKGGGTEAFF TGCAGCGTTAAGGGTGGGGGCACTGAAGCTTTCTTT
TRBJ1-6 TRBV9 . . CASSLDNNYGYTFHF TGTGCCAGCAGCCTAGACAATAACTATGGCTACACCTTCCACTTT
TRBJ1-1 TRBV7-3 . . CASSRDSPGSPLQAFF TGTGCCAGCAGCAGGGATAGTCCGGGTTCACCCCTTCAAGCTTTCTTT
TRBJ2-5 TRBV20-1 . . CSAVRREGGEETQYF TGCAGTGCTGTAAGAAGGGAAGGAGGGGAAGAGACCCAGTACTTC
TRBJ2-3 TRBV2 . . CASRPTGVRTDTQYF TGTGCCAGCAGGCCGACAGGAGTCCGCACAGATACGCAGTATTTT
TRBJ1-2 TRBV10-3 TRBD1 once CAISRTGMDGYTF TGTGCCATCAGCCGGACAGGGATGGACGGCTACACCTTC
TRBJ1-1 TRBV2 . many CASTAEMNTEAFF TGTGCCAGCACGGCAGAAATGAACACTGAAGCTTTCTTT
TRBJ2-7 TRBV10-3 . few CAFSNLGSKQGIYEQYF TGTGCCTTCAGTAACCTTGGGTCGAAACAGGGTATCTACGAGCAGTACTTC
TRBJ1-2 TRBV7-9 . . CASTPQGTLDGYSF TGTGCCAGCACCCCCCAAGGGACACTGGATGGATACTCGTTC